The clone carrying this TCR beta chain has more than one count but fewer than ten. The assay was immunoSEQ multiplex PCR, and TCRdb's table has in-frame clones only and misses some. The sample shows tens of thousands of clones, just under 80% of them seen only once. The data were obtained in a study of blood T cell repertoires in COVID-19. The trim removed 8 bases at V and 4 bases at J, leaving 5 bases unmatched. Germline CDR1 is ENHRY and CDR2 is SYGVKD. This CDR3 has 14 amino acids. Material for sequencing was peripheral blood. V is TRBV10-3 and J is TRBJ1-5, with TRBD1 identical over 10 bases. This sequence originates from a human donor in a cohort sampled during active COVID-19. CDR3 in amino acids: CAIGPGQGNQPQHF. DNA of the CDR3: TGTGCCATCGGGCCGGGACAGGGGAATCAGCCCCAGCATTTT.